Below, one TCR beta chain is given with its context. This record belongs to a study of cytomegalovirus exposure and HLA in healthy donors. The protocol was immunoSEQ multiplex PCR, while the TCRdb copy is restricted to in-frame clones and leaves out a portion. The table shows approximately 64,000 clones, with around 89% occurring only once. CDR3 size: 15 residues. Germline V gene data show CDR1 as SGHVS and CDR2 as FQNEAQ. With V trimmed by 5 bases and J by 7 bases, 11 bases remained unmatched. The sequenced sample consisted of PBMCs. The sequence was collected from a woman aged 18-29 years in good health and CMV-seronegative. The chain recombines TRBV7-8 with TRBJ2-7; 10 bases are shared with TRBD1. CDR3 nucleotide sequence: TGTGCCAGCAGCGCGGCCGGGACAGGGGTAGGGGAGCAGTACTTC. This codes for CASSAAGTGVGEQYF.